These T cell receptor beta chains were read from a single sample in a study of blood T cell repertoires in COVID-19. The data were produced by immunoSEQ multiplex PCR, yet TCRdb's version contains in-frame clones alone and is incomplete. The data show 75,000 to 95,000 clones, with roughly 90% seen just once and about 1.7% held by the top ten. The sequencing sample was made of peripheral blood. Source of these receptors: a man in his sixties with acute or convalescent COVID-19. The CDR3 runs from the conserved cysteine through the conserved F or W. The order of the fields is V gene, J gene, clone size, CDR3 protein. Some rows have no size entry. The others give once, few or many, or a class for an expanded clone.

TRBV11-1	TRBJ2-3	-	CASSRWTGLSPDTQYF
TRBV28	TRBJ2-3	-	CASSSVLASSTDTQYF
TRBV7-6	TRBJ2-5	-	CASSAPGGGQETQYF
TRBV7-2	TRBJ2-2	-	CASGRDVANTGELFF
TRBV4-3	TRBJ2-3	-	CASSQGTSGRARSTDTQYF
TRBV27	TRBJ2-1	-	CASKWRGAYNEQFF
TRBV29-1	TRBJ2-7	-	CSVEGAGQGGEQYF
TRBV6-5	TRBJ1-2	-	CASTDRSWGYTF
TRBV10-3	TRBJ1-3	-	CAMRQGAGNTIYF
TRBV13	TRBJ2-7	few	CASSQGGSYEQYF
TRBV19	TRBJ2-7	-	CASSTLEGQVGHEQYF
TRBV28	TRBJ2-7	-	CASSLSTGGRYEQYF
TRBV7-2	TRBJ2-7	few	CASSRSPFGGAYEQYF
TRBV6-5	TRBJ1-1	-	CATMYRGKNTEAFF
TRBV28	TRBJ2-5	-	CASSLGLQETQYF
TRBV9	TRBJ1-1	-	CASSPSGGYTEAFF
TRBV28	TRBJ2-4	few	CASRTGTSKNIQYF
TRBV5-1	TRBJ2-3	-	CASSLGTGAGTDTQYF
TRBV25-1	TRBJ2-7	-	CASSGRRGQPGASYEQYF
TRBV29-1	TRBJ1-2	-	CSAGDRVNYGYTF
TRBV5-5	TRBJ2-7	once	CASSLFGASGEQYF
TRBV27	TRBJ2-1	-	CASSQGVTSGRINEQFF
TRBV7-3	TRBJ2-7	-	CASSRELAGTSGSSSYEQYF
TRBV28	TRBJ1-2	-	CASISTLGRGGPKDYGYTF
TRBV18	TRBJ1-4	-	CASSPPQGKLFF
TRBV6-1	TRBJ2-7	-	CASSENSAYEQYF
TRBV20-1	TRBJ2-2	-	CSASTGTSYTGELFF
TRBV3-1/TRBV3-2	TRBJ2-3	few	CASSQGQFTDTQYF